This paragraph reports one TCR beta chain. The sample is drawn from a study of CD8+CD57+ T cells in acquired aplastic anemia. The study profiled TCR beta VDJ and CDR3 using genomic DNA as template. TCRdb ran MiXCR on the reads and lists one entry per CDR3 protein. The sample consists of about 200,000 distinct CDR3 sequences, almost 50% of them appearing once. The V and J ends lost 1 base and 11 bases respectively, with 14 bases between them. This CDR3 has 13 residues. CDR1 is LNHNV, CDR2 YYDKDF, per germline (reference sequence). The authors sequenced patients whose flow cytometry had shown CD8+CD57+ cell expansion. No patient had been given any therapy when blood was sampled.

This chain connects TRBV15 to TRBJ1-1; D is perhaps TRBD1 (6 bases). The sequence was obtained from a human donor with aplastic anemia. The sequencing sample was made of sorted CD4+, CD8+, or CD8+CD57+ T cells (not recorded which) from PBMCs. The CDR3 DNA is TGTGCCACCAGCAGAGCAACCCTAGGGGGGGCTTTCTTT. It is translated as CATSRATLGGAFF.